A selection of T cell receptor beta chains follows, all from one sample in a study of blood T cell repertoires in COVID-19. The protocol was immunoSEQ multiplex PCR, while the TCRdb copy is restricted to in-frame clones and leaves out a portion. The sample contains 250,000 or so clones, 70% to 80% of which appear only once. The sequenced material came from peripheral blood. The receptors shown here come from a woman aged 80 or over with acute or convalescent COVID-19. Each CDR3 is given with its conserved first and last residue. D genes are given only for firm matches. Clone size, where shown, is once, few, many, or a class for clones that have expanded.

v_gene,j_gene,d_gene,abundance,CDR3nt,CDR3aa
TRBV27,TRBJ2-3,-,-,TGTGCCAGTAGTCCTAGCAGCACAGATACGCAGTATTTT,CASSPSSTDTQYF
TRBV30,TRBJ1-3,TRBD1,-,TGTGCCTGGCAGGGACAGACCTCTGGAAACACCATATATTTT,CAWQGQTSGNTIYF
TRBV6-5,TRBJ2-5,TRBD2,-,TGTGCCAGCAGTTACGCCGGGACTAGAGGACAAGAGACCCAGTACTTC,CASSYAGTRGQETQYF
TRBV6-5,TRBJ2-3,TRBD2,-,TGTGCCACCCCCGGGAGGGTTTCCGCGACAGATACGCAGTATTTT,CATPGRVSATDTQYF
TRBV11-2,TRBJ1-2,-,-,TGTGCCAGCAGCCCCGGGGGAATGGGCTATGGCTACACCTTC,CASSPGGMGYGYTF
TRBV5-1,TRBJ1-1,-,-,TGCGCCAGCAGCTTAGAAGTGGGGAGTACTGAAGCTTTCTTT,CASSLEVGSTEAFF
TRBV7-2,TRBJ2-7,TRBD2,-,TGTGCCAGCAGCTTAGGGGACTACACCTACGAGCAGTACTTC,CASSLGDYTYEQYF
TRBV12-3/TRBV12-4,TRBJ1-1,-,-,TGTGCCAGCAGGTATGCAGGGAACACTGAAGCTTTCTTT,CASRYAGNTEAFF
TRBV13,TRBJ1-1,-,-,TGTGCCAGCAGCTTAGTGGCCCGCATGAACACTGAAGCTTTCTTT,CASSLVARMNTEAFF
TRBV11-2,TRBJ1-4,TRBD1,few,TGTGCCAGCAGCTTAGAAGGGGGCTGGGAAAAACTGTTTTTT,CASSLEGGWEKLFF
TRBV5-1,TRBJ1-1,-,-,TGCGCCAGCAGCTTGGGGGCGAGTAACACTGAAGCTTTCTTT,CASSLGASNTEAFF
TRBV25-1,TRBJ2-1,-,-,TGTGCCAGCAGTGACGTACAGCCTGACTCCTACAATGAGCAGTTCTTC,CASSDVQPDSYNEQFF
TRBV5-4,TRBJ2-1,-,-,TGTGCCAGCAGTGTCAGGGGTACCGATGAGCAGTTCTTC,CASSVRGTDEQFF
TRBV11-2,TRBJ1-4,-,-,TGTGCCAGCAGCTCCCTAACCTACCTTGGAAAACTGTTTTTT,CASSSLTYLGKLFF
TRBV5-4,TRBJ1-2,-,-,TGTGCCAGCAGCTTAGACAGCTTAAACTATGGCTACACCTTC,CASSLDSLNYGYTF
TRBV29-1,TRBJ2-7,-,few,TGCAGCGTTGTGTCCAGTACCTACGAGCAGTACTTC,CSVVSSTYEQYF
TRBV10-2,TRBJ2-2,TRBD2,-,TGCGCCAGCGGGAGTAGCGGGAGTACCGGGGAGCTGTTTTTT,CASGSSGSTGELFF
TRBV20-1,TRBJ2-7,TRBD1,-,TGCAGTGCTAGTTCAACCCCGGGACAGGGCTCCTACGAGCAGTACTTC,CSASSTPGQGSYEQYF
TRBV12-3/TRBV12-4,TRBJ1-2,TRBD1,-,TGTGCCAGACCCGGGCAGGGGGCTTGGGGCTACACCTTC,CARPGQGAWGYTF
TRBV7-9,TRBJ1-1,-,few,TGTGCCAGCAGCTTCCTCCAGGGTACGACTGAAGCTTTCTTT,CASSFLQGTTEAFF
TRBV7-2,TRBJ2-3,TRBD2,-,TGTGCCAGCAGCTACCTGACGGGCGGGGGGGTCAGAGATACGCAGTATTTT,CASSYLTGGGVRDTQYF
TRBV25-1,TRBJ1-2,-,-,TGTGCCAGCAGTGAATGGTCCGGAAGCGTCAACTATGGCTACACCTTC,CASSEWSGSVNYGYTF
TRBV6-6,TRBJ2-6,TRBD2,-,TGTGCCAGCAGTCCCCTAGCGGCCGGGGCCAACGTCCTGACTTTC,CASSPLAAGANVLTF
TRBV3-1/TRBV3-2,TRBJ2-3,TRBD2,-,TGTGCCAGCAGAAATAGCGGGGGGCGCGGAGGGCAGTATTTT,CASRNSGGRGGQYF
TRBV10-3,TRBJ1-2,TRBD1,-,TGTGCCATCAGTGGGGACAGATATGGCTACACCTTC,CAISGDRYGYTF
TRBV5-1,TRBJ2-1,TRBD1,-,TGCGCCAGCAGCCCGGACAGGGAGGACAATGAGCAGTTCTTC,CASSPDREDNEQFF
TRBV20-1,TRBJ2-1,TRBD1,-,TGCAGTGCTAGTCCCGGGACAGGCTACAATGAGCAGTTCTTC,CSASPGTGYNEQFF
TRBV20-1,TRBJ1-4,-,-,TGCAGTGCTAGTTTGGGGGGGACGGAAAAACTGTTTTTT,CSASLGGTEKLFF
TRBV27,TRBJ2-7,-,-,TGTGCCAGCAGTTTATCGACTAGCTCCTACGAGCAGTACTTC,CASSLSTSSYEQYF
TRBV10-3,TRBJ1-5,-,-,TGTGCCATCAGTGAGTCGGCAGGAATTAGGCAGCCCCAGCATTTT,CAISESAGIRQPQHF
TRBV5-1,TRBJ2-5,-,once,TGCGCCAGCAGCTTGGGCGGGTCAGAGACCCAGTACTTC,CASSLGGSETQYF
TRBV19,TRBJ2-3,-,-,TGTGCCAGTAGTCCACCAGACAGATACATTCTACGGAGCACAGATACGCAGTATTTT,CASSPPDRYILRSTDTQYF
TRBV9,TRBJ2-7,TRBD1,-,TGTGCCAGCAGCCCGGGACAGGCGTCGCTAGAGCAGTACTTC,CASSPGQASLEQYF
TRBV2,TRBJ1-6,-,-,TGTGCCAGCACCGGCGGGGGGCGAAGAAATTCACCCCTCCACTTT,CASTGGGRRNSPLHF